This TCR beta chain was profiled in a study of T cells expressing NK-cell markers (dated by TCRdb to the early 2020s). Regarding the research as a whole: TCR beta-chain repertoires were profiled in sorted CD3+CD56+NKG2C+, CD3+CD56+NKG2C- and CD3+CD56-NKG2C+ T-cell subsets from several donors. Seven of the eight sequenced donors were HCMV-seropositive and one was HCMV-seronegative. Randomly selected healthy volunteers, three men and five women, were used as the eight sequenced donors. Illumina HiSeq 2000/2500, MiSeq or NextSeq was used to sequence libraries as 2 x 150 bp reads.

Summary of the overall study and its limitations: In five to seven donors, the dominant CD3+CD56+NKG2C+ clonotypes were among the top 10 CD8+ clonotypes and accounted for about 1.0-7.5% of CD8+ T cells. Whether the expanded NKG2C-expressing T cell clones were specific for HCMV antigens was left unclear. Those dominant clonotypes were again the most abundant among CD3+CD56-NKG2C+ cells in several donors, at about 25-60.1%.

The sequencer was an Illumina HiSeq 2000. TCR beta cDNA libraries were made by 5'RACE template switching that added a universal primer site and unique molecular identifiers. cDNA synthesis was primed from the TCR beta constant segment, followed by two successive PCR amplification steps. On the study's bioinformatics: MIGEC was used to demultiplex reads and group the reads by UMI, and MiTCR was used to assemble and quantify clonotypes. To remove erroneous sequences, TCR cDNA sequences were retained only when supported by two or more reads. The tcR package was used for downstream repertoire analysis, and clonotypes were matched between fractions using CDR3 nucleotide sequence together with V segment. VDJmatch was used to annotate antigen specificity against VDJdb, with one amino acid substitution in CDR3 allowed. Following reprocessing of the reads by TCRdb, the data hold one row per CDR3 protein sequence and no DNA is available. The V and J calls, along with clone size, are taken from TCRdb and not from the paper's own processing. This sample's table lists roughly 380,000 distinct CDR3 sequences. About 5.2% of the sample is taken by the ten largest.

To determine HCMV serostatus, a commercial ELISA kit was used to detect HCMV-specific IgG in serum. Ficoll density gradient centrifugation was used to isolate peripheral blood mononuclear cells from blood. A remark on this clonotype: Which antigen it targets is not known.

Including cysteine and phenylalanine, the CDR3 has 16 amino acids. The entry carries no DNA sequence. According to the germline V gene, CDR1 reads SGHRS and CDR2 reads YFSETQ. The clonotype was recovered from a man aged 18-69 years in good health. The sequencing sample was made of blood T cells: a sorted CD56 or NKG2C T cell subset, CD4+ or CD8+ T cells, or bulk PBMC T cells (not recorded which). The chain was built from TRBV5-1 and TRBJ1-6; no DNA is available, so the TRBD1 call from TCRdb remains unchecked. The CDR3: CASSPWTGGGNSPLHF.